This passage covers 30 T cell receptor beta chains from one sample sequenced in a study of T cell responses to AZD1222 COVID-19 vaccine. Clones were read by immunoSEQ multiplex PCR, and TCRdb kept only the in-frame ones, dropping some. The repertoire holds under 150,000 clones, with around nine tenths as singletons. Here the sequenced sample was peripheral blood, taken on day 0 of AZD1222 vaccination. The receptors originated from an adult in good health.

This chain uses TRBV5-6 with TRBJ2-5; D might be TRBD2 (5 bases). The V end was cut by 4 bases, the J end by 1 base, with 14 bases between. The CDR3 is 15 residues long. Germline V gene data show CDR1 as SGHDT and CDR2 as YYEEEE. CDR3 in DNA: TGTGCCAGCAGCCGTGGGTCTAGCCTCCAAGAGACCCAGTACTTC. Amino acid sequence: CASSRGSSLQETQYF.

The genes are TRBV7-2 and TRBJ1-2, with D unclear. V lost 4 bases and J 7 bases, leaving 13 bases between the germline ends. The CDR3 is made up of 13 amino acids. Germline V gives CDR1 SGHTA, CDR2 FQGNSA. CDR3 loop: CASSSQTRLGYTF. The CDR3 bases are TGTGCCAGCAGCTCCCAGACCCGTCTTGGCTACACCTTC.

J is TRBJ2-1 and V is TRBV2; TRBD2 might be the D (5 bases). Deletions cut 5 bases from V and 0 bases from J, with 8 bases between. Germline CDR1 is SNHLY and CDR2 is FYNNEI. This CDR3 has 14 residues. The CDR3 DNA reads TGTGCCAGCAGTCGGACTTACTCCTACAATGAGCAGTTCTTC. It encodes CASSRTYSYNEQFF.

The chain is built from TRBV7-2 and TRBJ2-2; D remains ambiguous. Trimming cost V 1 base and J 7 bases, with 7 bases left between them. The CDR3 extends over 13 amino acids. Germline lookup yields CDR1 SGHTA and CDR2 FQGNSA. CDR3 in amino acids: CASSLEGGGELFF. The CDR3, as DNA: TGTGCCAGCAGCTTAGAAGGCGGCGGGGAGCTGTTTTTT.

CDR3 sequence reads: CASSGDRGAYEQYF. In nucleotides, the CDR3 is TGTGCCAGCAGCGGGGACAGGGGAGCATACGAGCAGTACTTC. The genes are TRBV9 and TRBJ2-7; TRBD1 matches at 10 bases. Germline assignment: CDR1 SGDLS and CDR2 YYNGEE. This CDR3 has 14 amino acids. J lost 4 bases, V lost 3 bases, and 4 bases had no gene match.

The V call is TRBV20-1, the J call TRBJ1-2, with 9 bases aligning to TRBD1. The J segment lost 4 bases and the V segment lost 3 bases, leaving 3 bases of the junction unmatched. The CDR3 has 13 residues. Germline lookup yields CDR1 DFQATT and CDR2 SNEGSKA (reference sequence). CDR3 DNA: TGCAGTGCTAGTCCGACAGGGGGCTATGGCTACACCTTC. It yields the protein CSASPTGGYGYTF.

The rearrangement joins TRBV25-1 to TRBJ2-3; TRBD1 is a possible D gene (6 bases). Germline CDR1 MGHDK, CDR2 SYGVNS. V was pared by 6 bases and J by 3 bases, with 10 bases between. The CDR3 runs to 13 residues. As DNA, the CDR3 is TGTGCCAGCAGAGACACAGGGACAGATACGCAGTATTTT. It translates to CASRDTGTDTQYF.

The rearrangement joins TRBV6-4 to TRBJ1-2; D not resolved. This CDR3 region has 13 residues. V was clipped by 0 bases and J by 5 bases, with 7 bases between them. Germline loops: CDR1 MRHNA, CDR2 SNTAGT. The CDR3 sequence: CASSDSPGYGYTF. In DNA, the CDR3 is TGTGCCAGCAGTGACTCGCCGGGTTATGGCTACACCTTC.

The rearrangement links TRBV11-2 to TRBJ1-1; D not resolved. This CDR3 region has 15 residues. The germline V gene has CDR1 SGHAT and CDR2 FQNNGV. V was clipped by 3 bases and J by 0 bases, with 11 bases between them. In DNA, the CDR3 is TGTGCCAGCAGCTTTTACGGAGGGATGAACACTGAAGCTTTCTTT. Encoded protein: CASSFYGGMNTEAFF.

The CDR3 sequence is CASSRDSGLNYGYTF. The CDR3 coding sequence is TGTGCCAGCTCACGGGACAGCGGACTAAACTATGGCTACACCTTC. The rearrangement links TRBV18 to TRBJ1-2, with 7 nucleotides matching TRBD1. Germline-derived CDR1 and CDR2 are KGHSH and LQKENI. The CDR3 covers 15 residues. V gave up 4 bases and J gave up 2 bases; unmatched junction bases: 7. Filled out from reference TRBV18 and TRBJ1-2, the complete variable domain reads NAGVMQNPRHLVRRRGQEARLRCSPMKGHSHVYWYRQLPEEGLKFMVYLQKENIIDESGMPKERFSAEFPKEGPSILRIQQVVRGDSAAYFCASSRDSGLNYGYTFGSGTRLTVV.

The count of this clone is one. The V call is TRBV27, the J call TRBJ2-7; no reliable D call. The CDR3 is 13 residues long. CDR1 is MNHEY, CDR2 SMNVEV, per germline (reference sequence). V lost 5 bases and J 2 bases, leaving 10 bases between the germline ends. Written as DNA, the CDR3 is TGTGCCAGCAGTCCCCAGGAGACCTACGAGCAGTACTTC. Amino acid sequence: CASSPQETYEQYF.

The chain links TRBV19 to TRBJ2-6; D is possibly TRBD2 (5 bases). The CDR3 runs to 18 residues. V lost 6 bases and J 0 bases, leaving 18 bases between the germline ends. Germline CDR1 and CDR2: LNHDA and SQIVND (reference sequence). CDR3 nucleotides: TGTGCCAGTAGCCAGGACGGGATCCGGTTCTCTGGGGCCAACGTCCTGACTTTC. Amino acids: CASSQDGIRFSGANVLTF.

This clone was found once. The rearrangement joins TRBV3-1 (or the pseudogene TRBV3-2) to TRBJ2-1; D possibly matches TRBD1 or TRBD2 (6 bases each). Trimming removed 4 bases from V and 2 bases from J, with 18 bases in between. CDR1 and CDR2 from the germline V gene are LGHDT and YNNKEL (reference sequence). The CDR3 loop spans 17 amino acids. CDR3 sequence (DNA): TGTGCCAGCAGCCCCCTATGGAGGGGGGAGACCTACAATGAGCAGTTCTTC. Translation gives CASSPLWRGETYNEQFF.

This CDR3 reads CASSLAGQNRNTEAFF. For the CDR3, the DNA is TGTGCCAGCAGCTTGGCCGGACAGAACAGAAACACTGAAGCTTTCTTT. This chain links TRBV11-2 with TRBJ1-1; a possible D gene is TRBD1 (6 bases). Germline loops: CDR1 SGHAT, CDR2 FQNNGV. The CDR3 has 16 amino acids. V was clipped by 3 bases and J by 2 bases, with 16 bases between them.

Notes on this clone: One end of the junction is discordant with germline, which a read error may explain. This CDR3 is CASSVVPGDQETQYF. CDR3 DNA sequence: TGTGCCAGCAGCGTAGTCCCAGGGGACCAGGAGACCCAGTACTTC. V and J are TRBV9 and TRBJ2-5; tentative D call: TRBD1 (6 bases). Germline-derived CDR1 and CDR2 are SGDLS and YYNGEE. The CDR3 totals 15 residues. The variable domain in full, with the rest retrieved from reference TRBV9 and TRBJ2-5, is DSGVTQTPKHLITATGQRVTLRCSPRSGDLSVYWYQQSLDQGLQFLIQYYNGEERAKGNILERFSAQQFPDLHSELNLSSLELGDSALYFCASSVVPGDQETQYFGPGTRLLVL.

The J gene is TRBJ2-7, the V gene TRBV30; TRBD2 agrees at 11 bases. CDR1 is GTSNPN, CDR2 SVGIG, per germline (reference sequence). CDR3 size: 15 residues. The J segment lost 9 bases and the V segment lost 3 bases, leaving 13 bases of the junction unmatched. The chain's CDR3 is CAWSLPSGGPLLQYF. CDR3 nucleotides: TGTGCCTGGAGCCTACCTAGCGGGGGGCCCTTACTGCAGTACTTC. Using reference TRBV30 and TRBJ2-7 for the parts outside the CDR3, the full variable domain is SQTIHQWPATLVQPVGSPLSLECTVEGTSNPNLYWYRQAAGRGLQLLFYSVGIGQISSEVPQNLSASRPQDRQFILSSKKLLLSDSGFYLCAWSLPSGGPLLQYFGPGTRLTVT.

This chain uses TRBV9 with TRBJ1-4; 8 bases fit TRBD1. CDR1 is SGDLS, CDR2 YYNGEE, per germline. The V and J ends lost 2 bases and 7 bases, in that order; junction bases with no gene match: 7. The CDR3 is 15 amino acids. The CDR3, as DNA: TGTGCCAGCAGCGTTTCAGGGGGCGAGGGTGAAAAACTGTTTTTT. Protein sequence: CASSVSGGEGEKLFF.

The J gene is TRBJ2-1, the V gene TRBV27, with TRBD1 as a possible D gene (6 bases). The V end lost 4 bases, the J end lost 8 bases, and 18 bases lay between the germline ends. The CDR3 has 15 amino acids. Germline-derived CDR1 and CDR2 are MNHEY and SMNVEV (reference sequence). CDR3: CASSSGARGLDEQFF. CDR3 in DNA: TGTGCCAGCAGTTCAGGGGCGCGAGGCCTTGATGAGCAGTTCTTC.

The V gene is TRBV19, the J gene TRBJ1-2, with D maybe TRBD1 (5 bases). The V end was cut by 0 bases, the J end by 9 bases, with 11 bases between. The germline gives CDR1 LNHDA, CDR2 SQIVND (reference sequence). The CDR3 covers 13 residues. The CDR3 spells CASSIEGRASYTF. In nucleotides, the CDR3 is TGTGCCAGTAGTATAGAGGGCAGGGCCAGCTACACCTTC.

The J gene is TRBJ1-4, the V gene TRBV6-5; D not certain. Germline loops: CDR1 MNHEY, CDR2 SVGAGI. The CDR3 is 13 residues long. Trimming left V 6 bases short and J 4 bases short, with 9 bases between. In nucleotides, the CDR3 is TGTGCCAGCAGGGGCCCGGATAATGAAAAACTGTTTTTT. Protein product: CASRGPDNEKLFF.

The chain is built from TRBV7-8 and TRBJ2-1; TRBD1 agrees at 10 bases. With 5 bases clipped from V and 10 bases from J, the junction kept 11 bases outside the gene matches. Germline-derived CDR1 and CDR2 are SGHVS and FQNEAQ. This CDR3 spans 15 amino acids. The CDR3 coding sequence is TGTGCCAGCAGCCCCGGGACAGGGGTTCAAGGGGAGCAGTTCTTC. Its translation is CASSPGTGVQGEQFF.

This clone was seen only once. This chain's CDR3 is CASTNGGHGYTF. CDR3 DNA sequence: TGTGCCAGCACAAACGGGGGACATGGCTACACCTTC. The chain couples TRBV6-5 to TRBJ1-2; a weak D match, TRBD1 (5 bases). V was trimmed by 7 bases and J by 6 bases, leaving 12 bases between them. The germline gives CDR1 MNHEY, CDR2 SVGAGI. The CDR3 length is 12 residues.

The chain employs TRBV4-2 and TRBJ1-1; the D gene is possibly TRBD1 (5 bases). The germline V gene encodes CDR1 LGHNA and CDR2 YNFKEQ. The CDR3 loop spans 14 amino acids. The V and J ends lost 6 bases and 5 bases respectively, with 16 bases between them. The CDR3 bases are TGTGCCAGCAGTCACGGACGGCGGGGGACTGAAGCTTTCTTT. This sequence encodes CASSHGRRGTEAFF.

This clone showed up just once. The chain combines TRBV18 with TRBJ1-5, with 7 positions matching TRBD1. The CDR3 contains 16 residues. J was trimmed by 3 bases and V by 5 bases; bases with no gene match: 10. CDR1 and CDR2 (germline): KGHSH, LQKENI. CDR3 amino acids: CASSASTGRVNQPQHF. The DNA of the CDR3 is TGTGCCAGCTCAGCCTCGACAGGGAGGGTCAATCAGCCCCAGCATTTT. Full variable domain (outside the CDR3, taken from reference TRBV18 and TRBJ1-5): NAGVMQNPRHLVRRRGQEARLRCSPMKGHSHVYWYRQLPEEGLKFMVYLQKENIIDESGMPKERFSAEFPKEGPSILRIQQVVRGDSAAYFCASSASTGRVNQPQHFGDGTRLSIL.

This clone has only one observation. The chain is built from TRBV27 and TRBJ2-7; 7 bases agree with TRBD1. From germline, CDR1 is MNHEY and CDR2 SMNVEV (reference sequence). V lost 3 bases to trimming and J lost 2 bases; unmatched junction nucleotides: 7. The CDR3 has 15 residues. The CDR3 here is CASSFLGQEAYEQYF. CDR3 DNA: TGTGCCAGCAGTTTTTTAGGACAGGAGGCCTACGAGCAGTACTTC.

The chain joins TRBV5-1 to TRBJ1-3; 7 bases map to TRBD1. The V gene end was trimmed by 4 bases and the J gene end by 4 bases; junction bases not matched to a gene: 8. In germline, CDR1 is SGHRS, CDR2 YFSETQ. The CDR3 spans 15 residues. CDR3 DNA: TGCGCCAGCAGCCCCGCCGGACAGGCCGGAAACACCATATATTTT. This codes for CASSPAGQAGNTIYF. The full variable domain, with the rest looked up from reference TRBV5-1 and TRBJ1-3, is KAGVTQTPRYLIKTRGQQVTLSCSPISGHRSVSWYQQTPGQGLQFLFEYFSETQRNKGNFPGRFSGRQFSNSRSEMNVSTLELGDSALYLCASSPAGQAGNTIYFGEGSWLTVV.

This rearrangement joins TRBV18 to TRBJ2-1, with D perhaps given as TRBD1 or TRBD2 (5 bases each). In germline, CDR1 is KGHSH, CDR2 LQKENI. V was cut by 6 bases and J by 7 bases, with 16 bases left in between. The CDR3 runs to 14 residues. CDR3 sequence (DNA): TGTGCCAGCTCTCCCGGGACGGACACAAATGAGCAGTTCTTC. As protein: CASSPGTDTNEQFF.

Here the CDR3 reads CASSLQGFANYGYTF. The CDR3 coding sequence is TGTGCCAGCAGCCTACAGGGTTTCGCTAACTATGGCTACACCTTC. The chain combines TRBV5-8 with TRBJ1-2; tentatively, D is TRBD1 (6 bases). The CDR3 is made up of 15 amino acids. Germline V gene data show CDR1 as SGHTS and CDR2 as YDEGEE. V lost 4 bases and J 0 bases, leaving 13 bases between the germline ends.

This clone was seen once. The rearrangement links TRBV9 to TRBJ2-1; 8 positions agree with TRBD2. Trimming cost V 4 bases and J 9 bases; bases outside gene matches: 9. The CDR3 totals 14 residues. Germline CDR1 reads SGDLS; CDR2 reads YYNGEE. The CDR3 reads CASSPIAGFSEQFF. CDR3 sequence (DNA): TGTGCCAGCAGCCCAATAGCGGGATTTAGTGAGCAGTTCTTC. The entire variable domain, with the rest obtained from reference TRBV9 and TRBJ2-1, is as follows: DSGVTQTPKHLITATGQRVTLRCSPRSGDLSVYWYQQSLDQGLQFLIQYYNGEERAKGNILERFSAQQFPDLHSELNLSSLELGDSALYFCASSPIAGFSEQFFGPGTRLTVL.

This chain joins TRBV2 and TRBJ1-5, with 9 bases that match TRBD1. CDR3 length: 14 residues. From germline, CDR1 is SNHLY and CDR2 FYNNEI. Trimming took 2 bases from V and 7 from J; bases not matched to a gene: 3. In DNA form, the CDR3 reads TGTGCCAGCAGTGAAAAGACAGGGGGGCAGCCCCAGCATTTT. Its translation: CASSEKTGGQPQHF.